This T cell receptor beta chain emerged from a study of immune heterogeneity within non-small cell lung tumors (dated by TCRdb to between 2017 and 2018). For context, the study as a whole: By histology, the tumors included nine to eleven non-squamous carcinomas, a few squamous cell carcinomas and 1 tumor not otherwise specified. For mutant peptides 8 to 11 amino acids long, netMHCpan-3.0 predicted neoantigen binding to the HLA alleles of each patient. TCR repertoires were analyzed from 57 tumor loci of approximately 14 patients, while transcriptome data covered only 40 or so loci from about a dozen patients. To examine intratumoral immune heterogeneity, the study used whole-exome sequencing, RNA-seq and TCR beta repertoire sequencing on multiple spatially distinct regions of each NSCLC tumor.

Genomic DNA was extracted from bulk tumor tissue and used as the TCR template, and around 540 ng gDNA was amplified per sample. During surgery, multiple biopsies were taken from each primary tumor, with sampling sites spaced as far apart as possible within the tumor mass. The study cohort was described as untreated and was composed of newly diagnosed NSCLC cases undergoing curative surgery. The donors were 15 patients with newly diagnosed non-small cell lung cancer who were having surgery with curative intent. A couple of independent pathologists reviewed the resected tumor masses. Only high-quality DNA and RNA samples were carried forward to sequencing. This clonotype has a count of ten or more. The specificity of this receptor is unknown. No per-base quality is available; no much larger clone lies one base away. Its CDR3 holds 12 amino acids, cysteine through phenylalanine. The sequence is cut down to CDR3 DNA, 36 bases in frame from base 1. CDR1 and CDR2 were assigned from the germline V gene as SGHAT and FQNNGV. Germline trimming: 5 bases from V, 7 bases from J; junction bases outside gene matches: 4.

What the research found in general, with its limitations: A statistically significant but moderate positive correlation (R roughly 0.3) was observed between local T-cell repertoire clonality and local tumor mutational burden. High-frequency TCR beta clonotypes were largely distinct between individual patients. Within a given patient, the same dominant CDR3B clonotypes showed up repeatedly across loci, although different tumor locations also carried unique high-frequency clones.

A multiplex PCR system amplified the TCR beta CDR3 region, with a first 10-cycle round using 32 V-gene forward and 13 J-gene reverse primers. First-round PCR used a QIAGEN Multiplex PCR Kit, and primer sequences were filed in Chinese patent CN105087789A. A second PCR round added Illumina universal primers using the Phusion High-Fidelity PCR Kit. TCR libraries were paired-end sequenced at 151 bp read length on the Illumina HiSeq X Ten platform. From the authors' description of their analysis: Reads lacking multiplex PCR primers were removed with Cutadapt, read pairs were merged with PEAR, and CDR3 regions were called with MiXCR default settings. Shannon entropy measured repertoire diversity, and clonality was calculated as one minus the Shannon entropy divided by the ln of the count of productive unique sequences. Clonotypes at a frequency of at least 0.5% were defined as dominant or high-frequency T-cell clones. The raw public data were reprocessed by TCRdb itself: fastp quality trimming at Q25, MiXCR clonotype calling, in-frame beta chains only. Rows merge per CDR3 protein into single entries with the most common DNA and genes. The authors' filters were not applied to this entry. The sample table contains tens of thousands of distinct CDR3 sequences; only one count was recorded for less than 35% of them. The ten largest account for about 4% of the sample.

The sample taken for sequencing was lung tumor tissue. The chain is assembled from TRBV11-2 and TRBJ1-2; a stretch of 7 junction bases matches TRBD1. The clonotype was recovered from a man in his forties with non-small cell lung cancer. The CDR3 here reads CASSVYRGGYTF. Here is the DNA: TGTGCCAGCAGCGTATACAGGGGTGGCTACACCTTC. The full variable domain, with segments outside the CDR3 supplied by the reference TRBV11-2 and TRBJ1-2 proteins, appears as EAGVAQSPRYKIIEKRQSVAFWCNPISGHATLYWYQQILGQGPKLLIQFQNNGVVDDSQLPKDRFSAERLKGVDSTLKIQPAKLEDSAVYLCASSVYRGGYTFGSGTRLTVV.